The 18 T cell receptor beta chains below all came from one sample that was sequenced in a study of blood T cells in healthy people across ages. A J-beta primer mix and a sample-barcoded 5' primer were used in a second PCR of about 7 to 12 cycles. TCRdb analysed the 5' RACE reads with MiXCR anew, one entry per CDR3 protein. The data show some 800,000 distinct CDR3 sequences, around 42% seen once. Sequences were obtained from blood. The receptor set was obtained from a man aged 55 to 69 in good health.

This chain connects TRBV5-6 to TRBJ2-5; D may be TRBD2 (5 bases). The ends were cut back, 2 bases at V and 11 bases at J, with 19 bases in the middle. Germline CDR1 reads SGHDT; CDR2 reads YYEEEE. There are 14 residues in the CDR3. The CDR3 sequence is CASSLLLRGDEQYF. CDR3 coding DNA: TGTGCCAGCAGCTTACTGCTTCGGGGTGATGAGCAGTACTTC.

This clonotype has only a few counts. J is TRBJ2-4 and V is TRBV7-2, with a possible D match to TRBD1 (6 bases). The J call may be wrong; the DNA end is better matched by TRBJ2-7. The CDR3 runs to 15 residues. The germline gives CDR1 SGHTA, CDR2 FQGNSA. As DNA, the CDR3 is TGTGCCAGCAGCTTAGGTCAGGGGAACTTCTACGAGCAGTACTTC. Protein: CASSLGQGNFYEQYF.

V gene TRBV7-2 combines with J gene TRBJ2-3; 16 bases are a match to TRBD2. The J segment lost 3 bases and the V segment lost 7 bases, leaving 13 bases of the junction unmatched. The CDR3 extends over 19 amino acids. Germline CDR1 reads SGHTA; CDR2 reads FQGNSA. The CDR3 sequence: CASNLGMGLAGGPTDTQYF. The CDR3 nucleotides are TGTGCCAGCAACTTGGGGATGGGACTAGCGGGGGGGCCGACAGATACGCAGTATTTT. The full variable domain, with the rest looked up from reference TRBV7-2 and TRBJ2-3, is GAGVSQSPSNKVTEKGKDVELRCDPISGHTALYWYRQSLGQGLEFLIYFQGNSAPDKSGLPSDRFSAERTGGSVSTLTIQRTQQEDSAVYLCASNLGMGLAGGPTDTQYFGPGTRLTVL.

The rearrangement uses TRBV13 and TRBJ2-7; 9 nucleotides line up with TRBD2. This CDR3 contains 17 residues. The V segment lost 5 bases and the J segment 5 bases; nucleotides outside the gene matches: 16. Per germline, CDR1 PRHDT and CDR2 FYEKMQ (reference sequence). The CDR3 bases are TGTGCCAGCAGCCTTCCCAACTGGAGCGGGAGGTCCCACGAGCAGTACTTC. Its translation: CASSLPNWSGRSHEQYF.

The gene calls are TRBV4-3 and TRBJ2-1; no firm D call. CDR1 and CDR2 (germline): LGHNA, YSLEER. The CDR3 length is 13 residues. Trimming shortened V by 0 bases and J by 12 bases, and 12 bases separated the two germline ends. In DNA form, the CDR3 reads TGCGCCAGCAGCCAAGATAAGGACCATGGGCAGTTCTTC. This sequence encodes CASSQDKDHGQFF.

The chain links TRBV20-1 to TRBJ2-7, with D uncertain. The DNA end is more similar to TRBJ2-5, so the J call may be wrong. CDR1 is DFQATT, CDR2 SNEGSKA, per germline (reference sequence). This CDR3 region has 13 residues. CDR3 DNA sequence: TGCAGTGCCCACAGACCCGAGGTAGAGACCCAGTACTTC. Protein sequence: CSAHRPEVETQYF.

This rearrangement joins TRBV5-1 to TRBJ2-7; a possible D gene is TRBD2 (6 bases). CDR1 SGHRS and CDR2 YFSETQ come from the germline V gene. V was shortened by 4 bases and J by 3 bases, with 20 bases between the two germline ends. The CDR3 extends over 16 amino acids. The CDR3 sequence: CASSQTRRRDDYEQYF. The CDR3 region has the DNA TGCGCCAGCAGCCAAACCCGGAGGAGGGACGACTACGAGCAGTACTTC.

V and J are TRBV2 and TRBJ2-5; 12 nucleotides agree with TRBD1. Germline V gene sequence: CDR1 SNHLY, CDR2 FYNNEI. The CDR3 loop spans 15 amino acids. Germline trimming cut 6 bases from V and 7 bases from J; bases unmatched to any gene: 9. The CDR3 sequence is CASRFGTGGEGTQYF. The DNA of the CDR3 is TGTGCCAGCAGATTCGGGACAGGGGGCGAGGGGACCCAGTACTTC.

The rearrangement joins TRBV20-1 to TRBJ2-1; possibly TRBD2 for D (6 bases). Trimming took off 4 bases at V and 1 base at J, with 14 bases between the two ends. This CDR3 contains 15 residues. The germline V gene encodes CDR1 DFQATT and CDR2 SNEGSKA (reference sequence). The CDR3 DNA is TGCAGTGCTACCGGGGGTCGACTTTCCTACAATGAGCAGTTCTTC. It is translated as CSATGGRLSYNEQFF.

This clonotype was picked up one time. This chain links TRBV6-2 or TRBV6-3 with TRBJ1-5; the D gene is possibly TRBD1 (6 bases). Germline lookup yields CDR1 MNHEY and CDR2 SVGEGT. CDR3 size: 14 residues. The ends were cut back, 8 bases at V and 0 bases at J, with 11 bases in the middle. Here the CDR3 reads CASGQSNSNQPQHF. The DNA for the CDR3 is TGTGCCAGCGGACAGAGTAATAGCAATCAGCCCCAGCATTTT.

The gene calls are TRBV20-1 and TRBJ1-5; perhaps TRBD1 as D (5 bases). CDR1 is DFQATT, CDR2 SNEGSKA, per germline (reference sequence). Trimming shortened V by 0 bases and J by 5 bases, and 17 bases separated the two germline ends. The CDR3 is made up of 16 amino acids. The CDR3 sequence: CSARDEGFGGYQPQHF. CDR3 DNA: TGCAGTGCTAGAGATGAGGGGTTTGGCGGGTATCAGCCCCAGCATTTT.

The chain combines TRBV25-1 with TRBJ2-1; 8 bases map to TRBD2. This CDR3 has 18 amino acids. V lost 2 bases and J lost 0; bases outside the gene matches: 9. CDR1 and CDR2 (germline): MGHDK, SYGVNS. The CDR3 DNA reads as TGTGCCAGCAGTGAAGCAACCGGGGGGGCCCTCTCCTACAATGAGCAGTTCTTC. Amino acid sequence: CASSEATGGALSYNEQFF.

The genes are TRBV5-1 and TRBJ1-4; 7 positions agree with TRBD1. J gave up 6 bases and V 4 bases, and 6 bases lay outside the gene matches. This CDR3 contains 14 residues. Germline CDR1 reads SGHRS; CDR2 reads YFSETQ. The CDR3 here is CASSPGTADEKLFF. DNA for the CDR3: TGCGCCAGCAGCCCCGGGACAGCAGATGAAAAACTGTTTTTT.

The chain links TRBV7-8 to TRBJ2-5; D is ambiguous. V lost 8 bases and J 4 bases, leaving 17 bases between the germline ends. The CDR3 has 14 residues. Germline V gives CDR1 SGHVS, CDR2 FQNEAQ. In DNA, the CDR3 is TGTGCCAGCCTCAAACCGATTCCCGGAGAGACCCAGTACTTC. It specifies CASLKPIPGETQYF.

In this sample, this clonotype turned up a few times. The V call is TRBV6-1, the J call TRBJ2-1, with no clear D. The CDR3 sequence is 14 residues long. Trimming removed 9 bases from V and 4 bases from J, with 16 bases in between. In germline, CDR1 is MNHNS, CDR2 SASEGT. CDR3 DNA sequence: TGTGCCAGTGAAAGGGTAAATAGGTACAATGAGCAGTTCTTC. Amino acid sequence: CASERVNRYNEQFF.

The CDR3 is CAISESSGGRTDTQYF. DNA for the CDR3: TGTGCCATCAGTGAGTCTAGCGGGGGACGCACAGATACGCAGTATTTT. The chain employs TRBV10-3 and TRBJ2-3; 9 positions match TRBD2. J gave up 1 base and V 0 bases, and 2 bases lay outside the gene matches. The CDR3 runs to 16 residues. The germline V gene has CDR1 ENHRY and CDR2 SYGVKD.

This clonotype was counted a few times. The rearrangement joins TRBV4-1 to TRBJ2-7, with TRBD2 matching 13 bases. Per germline, CDR1 MGHRA and CDR2 YSYEKL. This CDR3 has 15 residues. The J segment lost 4 bases and the V segment lost 1 base, leaving 1 base of the junction unmatched. This chain's CDR3 is CASSQVTSGGYEQYF. DNA of the CDR3: TGCGCCAGCAGCCAAGTGACTAGCGGGGGGTACGAGCAGTACTTC.

This chain joins TRBV24-1 and TRBJ2-1; TRBD1 matches 9 bases. The junction had 3 bases not matched to a gene; V was cut back by 7 bases and J by 3 bases. Germline loops: CDR1 KGHDR, CDR2 SFDVKD. The CDR3 sequence is 14 residues long. As DNA, the CDR3 is TGTGCCACCAGGGGACAGGGTGACTACAATGAGCAGTTCTTC. Its protein is CATRGQGDYNEQFF.